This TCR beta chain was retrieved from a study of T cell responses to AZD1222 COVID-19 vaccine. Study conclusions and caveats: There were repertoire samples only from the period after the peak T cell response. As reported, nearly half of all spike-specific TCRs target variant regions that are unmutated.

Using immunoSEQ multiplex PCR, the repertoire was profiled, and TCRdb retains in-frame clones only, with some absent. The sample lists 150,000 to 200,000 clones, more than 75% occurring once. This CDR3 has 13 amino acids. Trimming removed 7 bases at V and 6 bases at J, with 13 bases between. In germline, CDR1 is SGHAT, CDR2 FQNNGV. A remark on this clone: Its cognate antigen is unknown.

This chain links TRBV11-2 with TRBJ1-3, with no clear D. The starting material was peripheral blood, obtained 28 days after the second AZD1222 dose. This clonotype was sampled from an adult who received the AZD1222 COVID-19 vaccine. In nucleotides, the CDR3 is TGTGCCAGCATGAAAGGAACAGTAAACACCATATATTTT. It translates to CASMKGTVNTIYF.